The clone carrying this T cell receptor (gamma chain) came up a few times. What it binds is unknown. The record originates from a study of human gamma delta and Vdelta1 T cells. TCRdb fed the PCR reads into CATT to redo clone calling. The data contain thousands of gamma-chain clones, more than 30% of them singletons. Findings and caveats of the study: Acute myeloid leukemia was reportedly broadly targeted by polyclonal Delta One T cells.

The length of the CDR3 is 11 residues. The V and J ends lost 0 bases and 12 bases, in that order; junction bases with no gene match: 5. Germline CDR1 reads EGSTGY; CDR2 reads YDSYTSSV. The sequenced sample was Vdelta1 gamma-delta T cells from blood grown in culture (DOT cells). The sequence was collected from a human donor in good health. This rearrangement joins TRGV4 to TRGJ1 or TRGJ2. The CDR3 region is CATWDGLGKLF. As DNA, the CDR3 is TGTGCCACCTGGGATGGGCTTGGGAAACTCTTT.